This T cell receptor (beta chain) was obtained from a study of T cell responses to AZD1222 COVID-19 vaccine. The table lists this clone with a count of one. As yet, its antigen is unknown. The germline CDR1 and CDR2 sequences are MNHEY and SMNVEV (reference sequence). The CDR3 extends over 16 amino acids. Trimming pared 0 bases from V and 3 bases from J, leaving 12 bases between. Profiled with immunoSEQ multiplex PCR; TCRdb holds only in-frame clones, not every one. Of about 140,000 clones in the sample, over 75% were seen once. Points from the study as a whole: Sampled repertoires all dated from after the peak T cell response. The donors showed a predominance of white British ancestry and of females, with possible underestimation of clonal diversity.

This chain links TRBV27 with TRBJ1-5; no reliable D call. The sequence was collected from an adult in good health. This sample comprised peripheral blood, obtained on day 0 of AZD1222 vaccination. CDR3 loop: CASSLSIDGTNQPQHF. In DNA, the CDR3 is TGTGCCAGCAGTTTATCGATTGACGGAACCAATCAGCCCCAGCATTTT.